This TCR beta chain was sequenced for a study of spatial heterogeneity in lung cancer. Whole-study results and caveats: Mutation tallies in tumors tracked expanded intratumoral alpha and beta TCR counts.

Unique molecular identifiers tagged every individual TCR cDNA molecule. MiXCR was run by TCRdb on the 5' RACE reads, yielding one entry per CDR3 protein. This table holds about 5,100 distinct CDR3 sequences, 8% to 10% found once. CDR3 length equals 17 residues. Germline V lookup: CDR1 DFQATT, CDR2 SNEGSKA (reference sequence). With V trimmed by 0 bases and J by 3 bases, 9 bases remained unmatched. By sample share, this clonotype is medium-sized. The antigen remains undetermined. The time point was: sample taken at primary tumor resection. Samples were donated by 72 untreated early-stage non-small cell lung cancer patients.

This specimen was lung tumor tissue, taken at surgery. The rearrangement links TRBV20-1 to TRBJ2-2; 8 bases are a match to TRBD2. The receptor comes from a female donor with early-stage non-small cell lung cancer. CDR3 loop: CSARDRLAGRDTGELFF. The CDR3 region has the DNA TGCAGTGCTAGAGATCGGTTAGCGGGGAGAGACACCGGGGAGCTGTTTTTT.